A single sample is the source of the 17 T cell receptor beta chains below, sequenced in a study of T cell responses to AZD1222 COVID-19 vaccine. Generated by immunoSEQ multiplex PCR, the TCRdb table keeps only in-frame clones and is missing some. Seen here are about 100,000 clones, around nine tenths observed once, and the top ten hold about 16%. The sequencing used peripheral blood, collected on day 0 of AZD1222 vaccination. These receptors all come from an adult in good health.

The rearrangement joins TRBV18 to TRBJ2-1, with D perhaps matching TRBD2 (5 bases). Germline CDR1 is KGHSH and CDR2 is LQKENI. The CDR3 contains 14 residues. V was trimmed by 5 bases and J by 4 bases, leaving 12 bases between them. The CDR3 region is CASSGPGVYNEQFF. For the CDR3, the DNA is TGTGCCAGCTCAGGCCCCGGGGTTTACAATGAGCAGTTCTTC. The variable domain in full, with the rest retrieved from reference TRBV18 and TRBJ2-1, is NAGVMQNPRHLVRRRGQEARLRCSPMKGHSHVYWYRQLPEEGLKFMVYLQKENIIDESGMPKERFSAEFPKEGPSILRIQQVVRGDSAAYFCASSGPGVYNEQFFGPGTRLTVL.

The chain joins TRBV19 to TRBJ2-7, with D perhaps matching TRBD1 (5 bases). The ends were cut back, 3 bases at V and 6 bases at J, with 12 bases in the middle. Germline lookup yields CDR1 LNHDA and CDR2 SQIVND (reference sequence). CDR3 length: 13 residues. The DNA for the CDR3 is TGTGCCAGTAGTATTGTCCAGGGTAGCGAGCAGTACTTC. Protein sequence: CASSIVQGSEQYF.

The V gene is TRBV5-1, the J gene TRBJ2-7; maybe TRBD1 (5 bases). CDR1 is SGHRS, CDR2 YFSETQ, per germline. The CDR3 sequence is 14 residues long. Trimming removed 4 bases at V and 3 bases at J, with 14 bases between. The CDR3 region has the DNA TGCGCCAGCAGCATCCTGGGGCGGAACTACGAGCAGTACTTC. It translates to CASSILGRNYEQYF.

V is TRBV11-2 and J is TRBJ1-2; D is perhaps TRBD1 (5 bases). Trimming removed 2 bases from V and 1 base from J, with 8 bases in between. Germline loops: CDR1 SGHAT, CDR2 FQNNGV. The CDR3 length is 14 residues. As DNA, the CDR3 is TGTGCCAGCAGCTTATTCAGGGATAACTATGGCTACACCTTC. It specifies CASSLFRDNYGYTF. The full variable domain, its missing parts supplied by reference TRBV11-2 and TRBJ1-2, is EAGVAQSPRYKIIEKRQSVAFWCNPISGHATLYWYQQILGQGPKLLIQFQNNGVVDDSQLPKDRFSAERLKGVDSTLKIQPAKLEDSAVYLCASSLFRDNYGYTFGSGTRLTVV.

This clone was picked up one time. This rearrangement joins TRBV6-5 to TRBJ1-2; D is undetermined. The CDR3 contains 14 residues. Germline CDR1 reads MNHEY; CDR2 reads SVGAGI. Trimming stripped 5 bases from V and 8 bases from J, with 18 bases between. This CDR3 reads CASSNIRGALGYTF. As DNA, the CDR3 is TGTGCCAGCAGTAACATCCGAGGAGCCCTGGGCTACACCTTC.

This sequence joins TRBV3-1 (or the pseudogene TRBV3-2) and TRBJ1-1; D not certain. Germline V gene sequence: CDR1 LGHDT, CDR2 YNNKEL (reference sequence). V was clipped by 4 bases and J by 5 bases, with 17 bases between them. This CDR3 region has 15 residues. The CDR3 DNA reads as TGTGCCAGCAGCCCTTATGACCCCGGAAAAACTGAAGCTTTCTTT. It encodes CASSPYDPGKTEAFF.

This sequence joins TRBV7-9 and TRBJ1-6; the D is unclear. This CDR3 has 14 amino acids. CDR1 SEHNR and CDR2 FQNEAQ come from the germline V gene (reference sequence). The V and J ends lost 7 bases and 6 bases respectively, with 13 bases between them. The chain's CDR3 is CASTFGPFNSPLHF. The CDR3 nucleotides are TGTGCCAGCACCTTCGGACCTTTTAATTCACCCCTCCACTTT.

As for this clone: At one end the junction does not follow the germline gene, possibly because of a read error. The gene calls are TRBV6-5 and TRBJ1-2, with D possibly being TRBD1 (6 bases). Germline CDR1 MNHEY, CDR2 SVGAGI. The CDR3 length is 15 residues. In nucleotides, the CDR3 is TGTGCCAGCAGGGAGCCCTTGGGGGGCTTCTATGACTACACCTTC. This sequence encodes CASREPLGGFYDYTF.

V is TRBV2 and J is TRBJ1-2, with D unresolved. Germline V gives CDR1 SNHLY, CDR2 FYNNEI. V shed 6 bases and J shed 1 base, with 6 bases lying between them. This CDR3 comprises 12 residues. The CDR3 sequence: CASRADNYGYTF. The CDR3 coding sequence is TGTGCCAGCAGGGCAGATAACTATGGCTACACCTTC.

The rearrangement uses TRBV5-1 and TRBJ2-3; 10 nucleotides align to TRBD2. V trimming: 5 bases; J trimming: 1 base; junction bases outside the gene matches: 16. The CDR3 contains 19 residues. Germline V CDR1 and CDR2: SGHRS, YFSETQ. This CDR3 reads CASSGRAYGSGGRTDTQYF. DNA for the CDR3: TGCGCCAGCAGTGGCAGGGCATACGGTAGCGGGGGGCGCACAGATACGCAGTATTTT.

V usage is TRBV7-2 and J usage is TRBJ1-5; TRBD1 agrees at 10 bases. This CDR3 is built from 17 residues. V shed 4 bases, J shed 3 bases, and the junction held 9 bases outside the gene matches. Germline V gene data show CDR1 as SGHTA and CDR2 as FQGNSA. The CDR3 region has the DNA TGTGCCAGCAGCTCTCTTTCCGGGACAGGGGCCAATCAGCCCCAGCATTTT. Translated: CASSSLSGTGANQPQHF.

The rearrangement links TRBV5-1 to TRBJ1-2; D is undetermined. Germline assignment: CDR1 SGHRS and CDR2 YFSETQ. The CDR3 extends over 12 amino acids. V was pared by 2 bases and J by 5 bases, with 7 bases between. The CDR3 DNA reads TGCGCCAGCAGCTTCGAGGGTTATGGCTACACCTTC. Translating gives CASSFEGYGYTF.

The rearrangement links TRBV2 to TRBJ2-1; 13 positions match TRBD2. CDR1 is SNHLY and CDR2 is FYNNEI in the germline V gene. V gave up 4 bases and J gave up 6 bases; unmatched junction bases: 0. CDR3 length: 14 residues. The DNA for the CDR3 is TGTGCCAGCAGTGGGACTAGCGGGAGCAATGAGCAGTTCTTC. This translates into CASSGTSGSNEQFF.

The chain carries TRBV6-5 and TRBJ1-5; D is undetermined. The CDR3 is 13 residues long. Deletions cut 0 bases from V and 9 bases from J, with 9 bases between. Per germline, CDR1 MNHEY and CDR2 SVGAGI. The CDR3 sequence is CASSYSTVGPQHF. The CDR3 nucleotides read TGTGCCAGCAGTTACTCGACGGTGGGGCCCCAGCATTTT.

This clone was seen a handful of times. J is TRBJ2-3 and V is TRBV4-1; a possible D gene is TRBD2 (5 bases). Trimming took off 0 bases at V and 3 bases at J, with 16 bases between the two ends. Looked up from germline, CDR1 is MGHRA and CDR2 is YSYEKL. This CDR3 spans 17 amino acids. The CDR3 loop is CASSQDQTTGGTDTQYF. The CDR3 DNA is TGCGCCAGCAGCCAAGATCAGACTACCGGCGGGACAGATACGCAGTATTTT.

This clone was picked up a small number of times. The chain recombines TRBV6-5 with TRBJ2-3; D uncertain. This CDR3 is built from 16 residues. The germline V and J ends were trimmed by 4 bases and 1 base, with 15 bases remaining between them. CDR1 is MNHEY, CDR2 SVGAGI, per germline. The CDR3 DNA sequence: TGTGCCAGCAGTTTAGTGGGCGCGACTGGCACAGATACGCAGTATTTT. Translating gives CASSLVGATGTDTQYF.

The chain joins TRBV19 to TRBJ1-5, with D possibly matching TRBD1 (5 bases). CDR3 length: 15 amino acids. Germline-derived CDR1 and CDR2 are LNHDA and SQIVND (reference sequence). V was shortened by 3 bases and J by 6 bases, with 15 bases between the two germline ends. CDR3 region: CASSIGSGRGQPQHF. For the CDR3, the DNA is TGTGCCAGTAGTATTGGCTCAGGGAGGGGTCAGCCCCAGCATTTT.